This T cell receptor beta chain was sequenced for a study of OX40 agonist ivuxolimab in advanced cancers. J gave up 0 bases and V 5 bases, and 5 bases lay outside the gene matches. The CDR3 covers 16 residues. Per germline, CDR1 MDHEN and CDR2 SYDVKM. The data were produced by immunoSEQ multiplex PCR, yet TCRdb's version contains in-frame clones alone and is incomplete. The sample lists 45,000 to 50,000 clones; 75% to 90% were seen once. This sequence was found in an adult with an advanced solid tumor such as melanoma, head and neck, liver or kidney cancer. The sample in question was CD4+ or CD8+ T cells sorted from blood, obtained in a trial of the OX40 agonist ivuxolimab. The genes are TRBV28 and TRBJ1-3, with 9 bases matching TRBD1. The CDR3 here is CASSDVGQGSGNTIYF. CDR3 coding DNA: TGTGCCAGCAGTGATGTGGGACAGGGCTCTGGAAACACCATATATTTT.